This entry is about one T cell receptor beta chain. Its antigen remains unidentified. No base quality information exists; no much larger clone differs at one position. Genomic DNA was extracted from sorted cells for sequencing of the TCRbeta CDR3 region. The immunoSEQ Assay was used for sequencing of TCRbeta CDR3 regions. The table was pulled from immuneACCESS by TCRdb, which kept in-frame rearrangements only. Such tables lose some clones; where checked, under half of the loss comes from unresolved V genes, and the rest has no known cause. Counted in this sample were about 110,000 clones; more than 70% of them appeared once. The ten biggest clones cover 0.25% to 0.3% of the sample. The source of the sample is a study of OX40 agonist ivuxolimab in advanced cancers. Background on the whole study: Ivuxolimab, which targeted the costimulatory receptor OX40 (CD134), was an agonistic, fully human IgG2 monoclonal antibody. Partial responses occurred in three dose-escalation patients: two with cutaneous melanoma and one with hepatocellular carcinoma. The point of sequencing TCRbeta in the periphery was to test whether ivuxolimab changed TCR sequence diversity and drove clonal T-cell expansion. Intravenous ivuxolimab was administered to patients every 2 weeks at six dose levels: 0.01, 0.1, 0.3, 1.5, 3 and 10 mg/kg. The monotherapy dose-escalation portion (N of about 47 patients) of the phase I ivuxolimab trial is reported in the paper. The dose-escalation cohort was almost 85% male with a mean age of approximately 59 years, ranging from roughly 23 to 80. Prior anti-PD-1, anti-PD-L1 or anti-CTLA-4 therapy was permitted, and 40% to 50% of dose-escalation patients had received checkpoint inhibitors. Among the roughly 50 dose-escalation patients, some 19 had hepatocellular carcinoma, roughly 15 melanoma, 9 renal cell carcinoma and 9 head and neck cancer.

In the germline V gene, CDR1 corresponds to SGHTA and CDR2 to FQGTGA. After removal of 2 bases from V and 3 bases from J, the junction retains 6 bases not matched to a gene. The CDR3 goes from the cysteine to the phenylalanine over 16 residues. CDR3 DNA only is kept here, 48 bases in frame from base 1. Patients with a history of autoimmune disease or receiving systemic immunosuppression were excluded from the trial. Peripheral blood for TCR sequencing was collected from all dose cohorts at baseline, on cycle 4 day 1, and on cycle 7 day 1. Samples were obtained from an open-label, multicenter, first-in-human phase I dose-escalation trial of ivuxolimab. Adults with locally advanced or metastatic head and neck squamous cell, hepatocellular, melanoma or renal cell carcinoma were enrolled in the trial. Before TCR sequencing, CD4+ and CD8+ T cells were separately sorted from peripheral blood. What the authors observed across the whole study: Low levels of normalized T-cell clonal expansion were also seen in some patients who did not respond. Partial responders in the 0.1-3.0 mg/kg groups had among the lowest normalized peripheral clonal expansion, especially among CD8+ T cells. Antigen specificity was not determined for the clonally expanded peripheral T cells. Clonal expansion of both CD4+ and CD8+ blood T cells was observed from baseline to week 6 at doses 0.1 to 3.0 mg/kg. After ivuxolimab, expanded clones were on average more numerous among CD8+ T cells than among CD4+ T cells.

The receptor comes from an adult with an advanced solid tumor such as melanoma, head and neck, liver or kidney cancer. The input for sequencing was CD4+ or CD8+ T cells sorted from blood, taken in a trial of the OX40 agonist ivuxolimab. The chain was built from TRBV7-3 and TRBJ2-3; the central 9 bases match TRBD2. CDR3 sequence: CASSLVSGRGTDTQYF. The nucleotide sequence reads TGTGCCAGCAGCTTAGTTAGCGGGAGAGGAACAGATACGCAGTATTTT.